The source of this TCR beta chain is a study of molecular identifiers for immune sequencing clone quantification. Whole-study findings and limits: In cases of identical TCR molecules sharing a barcode, highly expanded clone sizes could be underestimated. Whereas naive cells kept under 1% of molecules in clones above 20 RNA copies, such clones held over 97% in effectors.

A note on this clonotype: No antigen is known for it. The junction differs from germline at one of its ends, possibly a read error.

The CDR3 length is 18 residues. CDR1 is SGHAT, CDR2 FQNNGV, per germline. Naive CD8 libraries came from about 19,000 to 1,100,000 sorted cells with 10%, 30% or 50% RNA. Researchers sorted naive CD8 T cells as cells that were CD8+CD4-CCR7+CD45RA+. Each CDR3 protein gets one entry after TCRdb re-called the PCR reads with MiXCR. The sample yields 12,000 or so distinct CDR3 sequences, approximately 18% seen once. The sequenced sample consisted of naive CD8+ T cells from blood, with Jurkat cell RNA spiked in. Stated subset: FACS-sorted CD8+CD4-CCR7+CD45RA+ naive T cells. The V and J genes are TRBV11-2 and TRBJ2-5, with 8 bases aligning to TRBD2. The sequence was obtained from a human donor in good health. Some libraries in this study had Jurkat cell RNA spiked in. Here the CDR3 reads CASNPGGFSGRFEETQHF. In DNA, the CDR3 is TGTGCCAGCAACCCCGGCGGTTTCAGCGGGAGATTCGAGGAGACCCAGCACTTC.